The 3 T cell receptor beta chains below come from one sample, sequenced in a study of shared clonotypes between healthy human individuals. Profiled with immunoSEQ multiplex PCR; TCRdb holds only in-frame clones, not every one. Here the sample spans nearly 1 million clones, around three quarters being singletons. The sequencing sample was made of memory CD4+ T cells sorted from blood. This sample's subset: CD45RA-negative fraction. These receptors were obtained from a man aged 18 to 30 in good health.

This sequence joins TRBV7-2 and TRBJ2-7; a weak D match, TRBD1 (5 bases). CDR3 size: 15 residues. The germline V and J ends were trimmed by 5 bases and 2 bases, with 16 bases remaining between them. In germline, CDR1 is SGHTA, CDR2 FQGNSA. The CDR3: CASSGQAAVAYEQYF. CDR3 sequence (DNA): TGTGCCAGCAGCGGACAAGCCGCCGTGGCCTACGAGCAGTACTTC. Full variable domain (missing parts from reference TRBV7-2 and TRBJ2-7): GAGVSQSPSNKVTEKGKDVELRCDPISGHTALYWYRQSLGQGLEFLIYFQGNSAPDKSGLPSDRFSAERTGGSVSTLTIQRTQQEDSAVYLCASSGQAAVAYEQYFGPGTRLTVT.

The chain has TRBV12-5 and TRBJ2-3, with D possibly being TRBD1 (6 bases). The CDR3 length is 15 residues. The V gene lost 3 bases and the J gene lost 3 bases, with 13 bases spanning the gap. Germline V CDR1 and CDR2: LGHNT, FRNRAP. CDR3: CASGFWHRETDTQYF. CDR3 in DNA: TGTGCTAGTGGTTTTTGGCACAGGGAGACAGATACGCAGTATTTT. The full variable domain, completed using reference TRBV12-5 and TRBJ2-3, is DARVTQTPRHKVTEMGQEVTMRCQPILGHNTVFWYRQTMMQGLELLAYFRNRAPLDDSGMPKDRFSAEMPDATLATLKIQPSEPRDSAVYFCASGFWHRETDTQYFGPGTRLTVL.

The rearrangement links TRBV29-1 to TRBJ1-5; D gene unclear. CDR1 and CDR2 (germline): SQVTM, ANQGSEA. The germline V and J ends were trimmed by 4 bases and 6 bases, with 31 bases remaining between them. This CDR3 has 19 amino acids. As DNA, the CDR3 is TGCAGCGTTGGTCGGTGGGGAAGGGCTACTTGGTGCTCCGGTCAGCCCCAGCATTTT. Its translation is CSVGRWGRATWCSGQPQHF.